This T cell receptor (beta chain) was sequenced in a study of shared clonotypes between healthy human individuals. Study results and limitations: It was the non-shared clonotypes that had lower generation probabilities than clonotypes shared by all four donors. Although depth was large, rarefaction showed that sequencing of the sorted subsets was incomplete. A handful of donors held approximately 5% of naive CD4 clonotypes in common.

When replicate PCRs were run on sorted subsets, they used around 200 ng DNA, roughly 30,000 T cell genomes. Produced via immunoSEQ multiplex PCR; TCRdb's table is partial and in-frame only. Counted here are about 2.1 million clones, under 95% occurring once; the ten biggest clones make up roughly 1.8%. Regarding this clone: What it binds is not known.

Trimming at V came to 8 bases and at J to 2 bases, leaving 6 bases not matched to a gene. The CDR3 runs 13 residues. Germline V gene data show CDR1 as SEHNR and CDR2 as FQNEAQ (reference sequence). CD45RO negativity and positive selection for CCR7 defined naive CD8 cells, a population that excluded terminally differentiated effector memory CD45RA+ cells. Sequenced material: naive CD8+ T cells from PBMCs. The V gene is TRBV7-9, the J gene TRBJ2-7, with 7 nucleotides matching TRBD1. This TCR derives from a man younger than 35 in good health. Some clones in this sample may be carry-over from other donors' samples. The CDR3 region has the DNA TGTGCCAGCCGAGGGACAGAGACCTACGAGCAGTACTTC. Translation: CASRGTETYEQYF.